This TCR beta chain was captured by sequencing in a study of PD-1 blockade in mismatch repair-deficient tumors. Mismatch repair deficiency was confirmed in all patients, by PCR or immunohistochemistry. TCR sequencing covered three patients who responded to pembrolizumab. The protocol was immunoSEQ multiplex PCR, while the TCRdb copy is restricted to in-frame clones and leaves out a portion. The profile covers more than 50,000 clones, with about 91% appearing a single time and more than 11% taken by the ten largest. The V end lost 2 bases, the J end lost 6 bases, and 12 bases lay between the germline ends. This CDR3 contains 13 residues. Germline CDR1 and CDR2: SGHNT and YYREEE (reference sequence). With regard to this clone: Antigen: not known.

Regarding the study as a whole: Tumor-resident clones, often undetectable pretreatment in blood, expanded then contracted after pembrolizumab.

The origin of this receptor is an adult with mismatch repair-deficient cancer. Source: peripheral blood, taken 52 weeks after starting pembrolizumab. The J gene is TRBJ2-7, the V gene TRBV5-4, with D possibly matching TRBD2 (7 bases). The CDR3 loop is CASSLGGGAEQYF. The CDR3 DNA reads as TGTGCCAGCAGCTTAGGTGGGGGGGCCGAGCAGTACTTC.